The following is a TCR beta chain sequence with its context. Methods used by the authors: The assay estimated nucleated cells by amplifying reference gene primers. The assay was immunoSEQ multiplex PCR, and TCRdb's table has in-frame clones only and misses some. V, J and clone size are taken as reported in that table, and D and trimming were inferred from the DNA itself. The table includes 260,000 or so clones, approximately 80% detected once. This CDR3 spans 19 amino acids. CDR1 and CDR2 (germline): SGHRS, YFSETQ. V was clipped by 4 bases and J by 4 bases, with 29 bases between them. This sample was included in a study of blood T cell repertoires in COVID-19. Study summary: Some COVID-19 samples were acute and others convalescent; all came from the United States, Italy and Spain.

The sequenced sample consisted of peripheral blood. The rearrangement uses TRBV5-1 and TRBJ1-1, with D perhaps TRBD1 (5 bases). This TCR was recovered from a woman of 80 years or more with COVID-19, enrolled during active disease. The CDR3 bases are TGCGCCAGCAGCCAAAGAATGACGTCGTCGGACATAACCGGCACTGAAGCTTTCTTT. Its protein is CASSQRMTSSDITGTEAFF.